These T cell receptor beta chains were read from a single sample in a study of T cells expressing NK-cell markers. Reprocessing the 5' RACE reads, TCRdb reports a single entry for every CDR3 protein and omits DNA. The ten top clones account for 1.4%, within a sample of some 440,000 distinct CDR3 sequences. The source material was blood T cells: a sorted CD56 or NKG2C T cell subset, CD4+ or CD8+ T cells, or bulk PBMC T cells (not recorded which). Receptors originate from a woman between 50 and 59 years old in good health. CDR3s include the opening cysteine and the closing phenylalanine or tryptophan.

V	J	length	CDR3
TRBV4-1	TRBJ2-1	13	CASYSSGNNEQFF
TRBV14	TRBJ2-1	15	CASTVRDLPYNEQFF
TRBV5-6	TRBJ2-7	14	CASRGQGVRSEQYF
TRBV20-1	TRBJ1-4	15	CSARPLQGNREKLFF
TRBV7-9	TRBJ2-5	13	CASSPISGETQYF
TRBV6-6	TRBJ1-5	16	CASTPRGRGGNQPQHF
TRBV5-1	TRBJ2-5	13	CASSSGRQETQYF
TRBV7-7	TRBJ2-2	14	CASRARANTGELFF
TRBV12-3/TRBV12-4	TRBJ2-7	20	CASSLSRRGILAGGNYEQYF
TRBV28	TRBJ2-7	15	CASSLKSGSPYEQYF
TRBV2	TRBJ1-1	15	CASSVPDRGRNEAFF
TRBV4-1	TRBJ2-1	17	CASSDTGGTRLYHEQFF
TRBV5-1	TRBJ1-1	14	CASSLVTAGSEAFF
TRBV12-5	TRBJ2-1	16	CASGLEGTSGSNEQFF
TRBV25-1	TRBJ2-5	15	CASSRVFQRKETQYF
TRBV5-5	TRBJ2-5	14	CASRLDSQRETQYF
TRBV3-1	TRBJ2-4	14	CASSQDLATNIQYF
TRBV5-1	TRBJ2-3	18	CASSLRLGTGSLTDTQYF
TRBV6-5	TRBJ2-7	15	CASSYGPGAGEKQYF
TRBV4-2	TRBJ2-4	19	CASSQDGLAGDVGKNIQYF
TRBV20-1	TRBJ2-3	12	CSASPLERAQYF
TRBV12-3/TRBV12-4	TRBJ2-1	16	CASSQRPKTFLNEQFF
TRBV6-1	TRBJ2-7	14	CATHRQTLSDEQYF
TRBV3-1	TRBJ1-1	15	CASSQETGGPTEAFF
TRBV15	TRBJ2-7	16	CATSRDLGQGSYEQYF
TRBV7-6	TRBJ2-3	19	CASSRRRLTTGGGTDTQYF
TRBV14	TRBJ1-1	14	CASSSRGLGTEAFF
TRBV12-3/TRBV12-4	TRBJ2-5	15	CASSLNRGLQETQYF